The 23 T cell receptor beta chains below all came from one sample that was sequenced in a study of T-cell reconstitution after alpha-beta-depleted transplantation in children (dated by TCRdb to about 2016). Libraries were made using PCR. TCRdb lists the instrument as Illumina HiSeq 2500. TCR library preparation used molecular barcoding, with unique molecular identifiers applied to normalize quantification of the TCRbeta repertoire. TCRdb cleaned the public reads at Q25 with fastp, built clones with MiXCR and kept in-frame beta chains. When rows share a CDR3 protein, they turn into one entry using the most common DNA and genes. The table for this sample lists 540,000 or so distinct CDR3 sequences; under 30% of them were counted only once. Jointly, the top ten make up 11% to 15% of the sample. In light of the paper, this sample's treatment or condition label describes: allogeneic hematopoietic cell transplantation with graft depleted of TCRalphabeta T cells and CD19 B cells.

The sequencing here drew on PBMCs, mostly from graft donor cells, taken 360 days after TCRalphabeta/CD19-depleted stem cell transplant. Receptors originate from a boy under three years old who had a stem cell transplant for acute myeloid leukemia, so the T cells may come from the graft donor.

The chain recombines TRBV6-5 with TRBJ1-1; no clear D. The V end lost 6 bases, the J end lost 7 bases, and 12 bases lay between the germline ends. The CDR3 is made up of 12 amino acids. CDR1 and CDR2 (germline): MNHEY, SVGAGI. The CDR3 nucleotides read TGTGCCAGCAGCTATCGGCGGGGTGAAGCTTTCTTT. Its translation: CASSYRRGEAFF.

The J gene is TRBJ2-3, the V gene TRBV20-1; D might be TRBD1 (6 bases). Trimming pared 5 bases from V and 5 bases from J, leaving 17 bases between. The V gene's germline CDR1 is DFQATT and CDR2 SNEGSKA (reference sequence). The CDR3 runs to 14 residues. The CDR3 DNA is TGCAGTGCTTCCTCCCGAGGGGGATTAGATACGCAGTATTTT. Translated: CSASSRGGLDTQYF.

The chain employs TRBV7-2 and TRBJ2-3; no firm D call. V was trimmed by 5 bases and J by 6 bases, leaving 18 bases between them. The CDR3 is 15 amino acids. Germline CDR1 and CDR2: SGHTA and FQGNSA. The CDR3 region has the DNA TGTGCCAGCAGCCCCGGACCCCCGAGAGGTGATACGCAGTATTTT. This encodes CASSPGPPRGDTQYF.

This sequence joins TRBV20-1 and TRBJ2-7; the match to TRBD1 covers 7 bases. Germline V gives CDR1 DFQATT, CDR2 SNEGSKA (reference sequence). This CDR3 has 15 residues. Trimming cost V 5 bases and J 7 bases; bases outside gene matches: 17. CDR3 loop: CSALVGTAKHLEQYV. The CDR3 DNA reads TGCAGTGCTCTAGTCGGGACAGCCAAACACCTAGAGCAGTACGTC.

V and J are TRBV10-3 and TRBJ2-2, with D possibly being TRBD2 (6 bases). V was clipped by 10 bases and J by 3 bases, with 24 bases between them. CDR1 ENHRY and CDR2 SYGVKD come from the germline V gene. The CDR3 has 17 amino acids. CDR3 sequence reads: CATTRDSHVSDTGELFF. The CDR3 DNA is TGTGCCACCACCCGGGACTCACACGTTTCGGACACCGGGGAGCTGTTTTTT.

This clonotype has at least ten counts. The CDR3 DNA sequence: TGCAGTGCTAGAGAAGGGTCGGCAGGGTTCCACGAGCAGTACTTC. It encodes CSAREGSAGFHEQYF. The J gene is TRBJ2-7, the V gene TRBV20-1, with a tentative D call TRBD1 (5 bases). The CDR3 extends over 15 amino acids. Per the germline V gene, CDR1 is DFQATT and CDR2 is SNEGSKA (reference sequence). V was trimmed by 0 bases and J by 5 bases, leaving 17 bases between them.

In this sample, this clonotype turned up a few times. The gene calls are TRBV6-5 and TRBJ2-5, with 8 nucleotides matching TRBD1. J lost 7 bases, V lost 0 bases, and 7 bases had no gene match. Germline V gene data show CDR1 as MNHEY and CDR2 as SVGAGI. The CDR3 loop spans 15 amino acids. The CDR3 loop reads CASSYSRQGPRTQYF. The DNA of the CDR3 is TGTGCCAGCAGTTACTCGAGACAGGGGCCCAGGACCCAGTACTTC.

The chain joins TRBV24-1 to TRBJ1-3; no clear D. CDR3 length: 12 residues. Trimming removed 5 bases at V and 1 base at J, with 2 bases between. Per germline, CDR1 KGHDR and CDR2 SFDVKD. Here the CDR3 DNA reads TGTGCCACCAGTGGATCTGGAAACACCATATATTTT. It encodes CATSGSGNTIYF.

This clonotype was seen only a few times. V usage is TRBV4-3 and J usage is TRBJ2-5; unclear D gene. V gave up 0 bases and J gave up 5 bases, with 16 bases separating them. Germline CDR1 LGHNA, CDR2 YSLEER. CDR3 length: 16 amino acids. The CDR3 DNA follows: TGCGCCAGCAGCCAAGAAGCAGGACCCGCCTGGGAGACCCAGTACTTC. Encoded protein: CASSQEAGPAWETQYF.

V usage is TRBV20-1 and J usage is TRBJ2-5; TRBD2 matches at 11 bases. The CDR3 runs 19 residues. V was pared by 0 bases and J by 5 bases, with 17 bases of the junction left unmatched. Germline loops: CDR1 DFQATT, CDR2 SNEGSKA (reference sequence). CDR3 sequence (DNA): TGCAGTGCTAGAGATCAAGAGGGGAGTAGCGGGGGGGCCGAGGAGACCCAGTACTTC. Protein: CSARDQEGSSGGAEETQYF.

V and J are TRBV3-1 and TRBJ2-1; D uncertain. V was shortened by 8 bases and J by 8 bases, with 19 bases between the two germline ends. The V gene's germline CDR1 is LGHDT and CDR2 YNNKEL (reference sequence). The CDR3 is 14 amino acids. Here the CDR3 DNA reads TGTGCCAGCTCCAAGGTGGTCCGCCTCCATGAGCAGTTCTTC. It codes for CASSKVVRLHEQFF.

This clonotype appeared a few times. The rearrangement joins TRBV4-2 to TRBJ1-6, with 11 bases lining up with TRBD1. Trimming cost V 0 bases and J 9 bases; bases outside gene matches: 4. Germline V gene data show CDR1 as LGHNA and CDR2 as YNFKEQ. The CDR3 covers 16 residues. The CDR3 DNA is TGTGCCAGCAGCCAAGATGAGGACAGGGGGCTTTCACCCCTCCACTTT. Its protein is CASSQDEDRGLSPLHF.

This chain connects TRBV6-5 to TRBJ2-1; D possibly corresponds to TRBD1 (7 bases). The CDR3 contains 16 residues. The V gene lost 0 bases and the J gene lost 4 bases, with 13 bases spanning the gap. Per germline, CDR1 MNHEY and CDR2 SVGAGI. CDR3 in DNA: TGTGCCAGCAGTTACTCTTCCAGGGGGGCATACAATGAGCAGTTCTTC. Residues: CASSYSSRGAYNEQFF.

Turning to this clonotype: An end of the junction does not agree with germline; a read error may underlie this. This chain uses TRBV28 with TRBJ2-1, with TRBD2 matching 12 bases. CDR1 and CDR2 from the germline V gene are MDHEN and SYDVKM. The CDR3 has 16 amino acids. CDR3 DNA sequence: TGTGCCAGCAGTCCCCGACTAGCGGGGGTGGCAGATGAGCTGTTCTTC. Protein: CASSPRLAGVADELFF.

The V and J genes are TRBV20-1 and TRBJ2-1; 11 bases align to TRBD2. This CDR3 contains 16 residues. Trimming removed 5 bases from V and 10 bases from J; junction bases left unmatched: 16. Germline CDR1 DFQATT, CDR2 SNEGSKA (reference sequence). As DNA, the CDR3 is TGCAGTGCTGAAAGGGGGTTACTAGCGGGGGTTAGGGAGCAGTTCTTC. Translated, it gives CSAERGLLAGVREQFF.

This clonotype was seen ten or more times. V usage is TRBV5-5 and J usage is TRBJ2-5; TRBD1 might be the D (5 bases). The CDR3 is made up of 15 amino acids. The germline V gene has CDR1 SGHKS and CDR2 YYEKEE (reference sequence). Trimming stripped 4 bases from V and 0 bases from J, with 13 bases between. The CDR3, as DNA: TGTGCCAGCAGCCGCGGCAAGGGGTACCAAGAGACCCAGTACTTC. Translated: CASSRGKGYQETQYF. Full variable domain (rest looked up from reference TRBV5-5 and TRBJ2-5): DAGVTQSPTHLIKTRGQQVTLRCSPISGHKSVSWYQQVLGQGPQFIFQYYEKEERGRGNFPDRFSARQFPNYSSELNVNALLLGDSALYLCASSRGKGYQETQYFGPGTRLLVL.

This clonotype occurred a few times. This chain joins TRBV7-9 and TRBJ2-1, with TRBD2 matching 9 bases. Germline CDR1 reads SEHNR; CDR2 reads FQNEAQ (reference sequence). Trimming cost V 7 bases and J 3 bases; bases outside gene matches: 10. This CDR3 contains 16 residues. The CDR3 DNA reads TGTGCCAGCACCTCCCCGGGACTAGCCTTCTACAATGAGCAGTTCTTC. Translation gives CASTSPGLAFYNEQFF.

The chain joins TRBV11-3 to TRBJ2-3; D gene uncertain. Trimming removed 0 bases from V and 2 bases from J, with 6 bases in between. The CDR3 covers 14 residues. CDR1 SGHNT and CDR2 YENEEA come from the germline V gene. CDR3 bases: TGTGCCAGCAGCTTAGAGCCCAACACAGATACGCAGTATTTT. Its translation is CASSLEPNTDTQYF. Variable domain in full (rest from reference TRBV11-3 and TRBJ2-3): EAGVVQSPRYKIIEKKQPVAFWCNPISGHNTLYWYLQNLGQGPELLIRYENEEAVDDSQLPKDRFSAERLKGVDSTLKIQPAELGDSAVYLCASSLEPNTDTQYFGPGTRLTVL.

The chain is built from TRBV28 and TRBJ1-1; D gene uncertain. The CDR3 contains 12 residues. V lost 4 bases and J lost 7, with 10 bases in between. Germline values: CDR1 MDHEN, CDR2 SYDVKM. The CDR3 loop reads CASSSGRREAFF. As DNA, the CDR3 is TGTGCCAGCAGTTCAGGACGGCGTGAAGCTTTCTTT.

The rearrangement uses TRBV6-5 and TRBJ1-1; the match to TRBD1 covers 9 bases. The trim removed 4 bases at V and 3 bases at J, leaving 12 bases unmatched. Germline loops: CDR1 MNHEY, CDR2 SVGAGI. This CDR3 is 17 amino acids long. This chain's CDR3 is CASSLLAGQGQYTEAFF. The CDR3 DNA sequence: TGTGCCAGCAGTTTACTCGCCGGACAGGGGCAATACACTGAAGCTTTCTTT.

V gene TRBV7-2 combines with J gene TRBJ2-1; 12 bases align to TRBD2. The V segment lost 4 bases and the J segment 4 bases; nucleotides outside the gene matches: 5. CDR3 length: 16 amino acids. Germline V lookup: CDR1 SGHTA, CDR2 FQGNSA. In DNA, the CDR3 is TGTGCCAGCAGCTCCGGACTAGCGGGGAGATACAATGAGCAGTTCTTC. This encodes CASSSGLAGRYNEQFF.

This rearrangement joins TRBV5-5 to TRBJ2-5, with 9 positions matching TRBD1. Trimming cost V 1 base and J 5 bases; bases outside gene matches: 3. Germline V gene sequence: CDR1 SGHKS, CDR2 YYEKEE (reference sequence). CDR3 length: 14 amino acids. The CDR3 here is CASSLQDRGETQYF. The CDR3 DNA reads as TGTGCCAGCAGCTTGCAAGACAGGGGGGAGACCCAGTACTTC.

This clonotype turned up a few times. This rearrangement joins TRBV6-2 or TRBV6-3 to TRBJ2-5, with 11 bases aligning to TRBD1. The germline CDR1 and CDR2 sequences are MNHEY and SVGEGT. The length of the CDR3 is 17 residues. The J segment lost 0 bases and the V segment lost 5 bases, leaving 8 bases of the junction unmatched. This CDR3 is CASSRLRDRGYQETQYF. CDR3 sequence (DNA): TGTGCCAGCAGTCGACTCCGGGACAGGGGGTACCAAGAGACCCAGTACTTC.